Below, 9 T cell receptor beta chains from the same sample are listed, as sequenced in a study of CDR3 diversity in severe acne. One entry per CDR3 protein results from TCRdb running MiXCR on the PCR reads. The data show 89,000 or so distinct CDR3 sequences, 45% to 50% seen once. The sequenced material came from blood. These receptors came from a male donor in good health, serving as a control.

Comments on this clonotype: The junction differs from germline at one of its ends, possibly a read error. This sequence joins TRBV7-9 and TRBJ2-7, with 7 bases fitting TRBD1. Per germline, CDR1 SEHNR and CDR2 FQNEAQ (reference sequence). The CDR3 has 15 residues. The CDR3 spells CASSSQGLSAYERYF. The CDR3 DNA sequence: TGTGCCAGCAGCTCACAGGGGTTGAGCGCCTACGAGCGGTACTTC.

As regards this clonotype: It is unclear where the CDR3 begins or ends on the DNA, so no DNA is shown, and the CDR3 is as TCRdb lists it. The V call is TRBV7-9, the J call TRBJ2-1; no check of the table's D call, TRBD2, against the DNA was made. The germline CDR1 and CDR2 sequences are SEHNR and FQNEAQ (reference sequence). The CDR3 length is 21 residues, termini included. CDR3 protein: CASSFYICSARKGLEIAWQFF.

The chain is built from TRBV2 and TRBJ2-5; 12 nucleotides align to TRBD2. This CDR3 is built from 16 residues. Per the germline V gene, CDR1 is SNHLY and CDR2 is FYNNEI. V was pared by 4 bases and J by 0 bases, with 3 bases of the junction left unmatched. The CDR3 region has the DNA TGTGCCAGCAGTGGGCTAGCGGGGGGGTACCAAGAGACCCAGTACTTC. Translated: CASSGLAGGYQETQYF.

V is TRBV7-3 and J is TRBJ2-2, with D unclear. Germline assignment: CDR1 SGHTA and CDR2 FQGTGA. CDR3 length: 15 amino acids. The V end lost 5 bases, the J end lost 2 bases, and 12 bases lay between the germline ends. CDR3 protein: CASSPPGSNTGELFF. CDR3 coding DNA: TGTGCCAGCAGCCCCCCCGGCAGTAACACCGGGGAGCTGTTTTTT.

In this sample, this clonotype turned up many times. The chain has TRBV9 and TRBJ2-3; 9 nucleotides line up with TRBD2. Germline V gene lookup returns CDR1 SGDLS and CDR2 YYNGEE. CDR3 length: 16 residues. V lost 3 bases, J lost 0 bases, and 5 bases stayed unmatched. CDR3 DNA sequence: TGTGCCAGCAGCGGGAGACTAGCGGCTAGCACAGATACGCAGTATTTT. It translates to CASSGRLAASTDTQYF.

This clonotype is a singleton in its sample. The gene calls are TRBV7-3 and TRBJ2-7; the D is unclear. V lost 4 bases to trimming and J lost 6 bases, with 13 bases between them. Germline V gene sequence: CDR1 SGHTA, CDR2 FQGTGA. The CDR3 is 13 residues long. CDR3 amino acids: CASSSHLRIEQYF. The DNA of the CDR3 is TGTGCCAGCAGCTCACATCTTAGAATCGAGCAGTACTTC.

This clonotype was counted a few times. The genes are TRBV19 and TRBJ1-2; TRBD1 agrees at 7 bases. The CDR3 consists of 13 residues. Germline assignment: CDR1 LNHDA and CDR2 SQIVND (reference sequence). The trim removed 7 bases at V and 8 bases at J, leaving 10 bases unmatched. The CDR3 here is CASNQNQGDGYTF. The CDR3 nucleotides read TGTGCCAGTAACCAGAATCAGGGGGACGGCTACACCTTC. The full variable domain, completed using reference TRBV19 and TRBJ1-2, is DGGITQSPKYLFRKEGQNVTLSCEQNLNHDAMYWYRQDPGQGLRLIYYSQIVNDFQKGDIAEGYSVSREKKESFPLTVTSAQKNPTAFYLCASNQNQGDGYTFGSGTRLTVV.

This chain links TRBV6-5 with TRBJ1-2; a possible D gene is TRBD1 (6 bases). This CDR3 is 14 amino acids long. Germline V gene sequence: CDR1 MNHEY, CDR2 SVGAGI. V lost 0 bases to trimming and J lost 5 bases, with 10 bases between them. CDR3 sequence reads: CASSYSQDSYGYTF. CDR3 nucleotides: TGTGCCAGCAGTTACTCCCAGGACAGTTATGGCTACACCTTC.

V and J are TRBV29-1 and TRBJ1-1, with D hard to call. V was cut by 7 bases and J by 1 base, with 13 bases left in between. The CDR3 length is 13 residues. CDR1 and CDR2 from the germline V gene are SQVTM and ANQGSEA. CDR3 region: CSARRQSNTEAFF. The DNA for the CDR3 is TGCAGCGCTCGACGACAATCGAACACTGAAGCTTTCTTT.